This T cell receptor beta chain was sequenced during a study of CD8 T cells in Susac syndrome. Overall study: Sequenced Susac syndrome patients included roughly 6 with active disease and fewer than ten who were in remission.

Points on this clonotype: Its antigen is as yet unknown.

Germline V gene sequence: CDR1 MNHEY, CDR2 SVGEGT. The V segment lost 0 bases and the J segment 5 bases; nucleotides outside the gene matches: 10. The CDR3 runs to 17 residues. The RNA, about 0.45 to 1 ug, was put through reverse transcription using random hexamers. The immunoSEQ assay covered 54 Vbeta and 13 Jbeta segments for CDR3. TCRdb processed the immunoSEQ multiplex PCR reads anew with MiXCR; each CDR3 protein has one entry. The data contain some 94,000 distinct CDR3 sequences, roughly 94% of them singletons. The study, taken as a whole, reports: The study admitted that it had a relatively small number of individuals in its TCR sequencing and HLA analysis.

This sequence joins TRBV6-2 or TRBV6-3 and TRBJ1-1, with 9 positions matching TRBD1. The receptor was derived from a human donor with Susac syndrome. Sequencing was performed on CD4+ T cells from PBMCs. This chain's CDR3 is CASSYSGTGYRETEAFF. In DNA, the CDR3 is TGTGCCAGCAGTTACTCGGGGACAGGGTATCGGGAAACTGAAGCTTTCTTT.